Listed below are T cell receptor beta chains from one sample, sequenced in a study of control samples from healthy donors and cancer patients. Only in-frame clones appear in the TCRdb table, and some are missing; sequencing was by immunoSEQ multiplex PCR. The table shows 230,000 or so clones, with roughly 94% occurring only once. The specimen was blood. These receptors were taken from a man aged 45-65 years in good health. The CDR3 runs from the conserved cysteine through the conserved F or W. The D gene is left open where the match is weak. Size is omitted from some rows. Given values are once, few, many or a class for expanded clones.

j_call,d_call,v_call,clone_size,cdr3_nt,cdr3_aa
TRBJ1-2,TRBD1,TRBV7-9,-,TGTGCCAGCAGCAGGGACAGGCCGCGCGCGCATGGCTACACCTTC,CASSRDRPRAHGYTF
TRBJ2-7,-,TRBV25-1,-,TGTGCCAGCGGGGACCCGTCGTACGAGCAGTACTTC,CASGDPSYEQYF
TRBJ2-7,-,TRBV5-4,-,TGTGCCAGCAGCTTGGCCGGTACGGACGAGCAGTACTTC,CASSLAGTDEQYF
TRBJ1-1,-,TRBV2,-,TGTGCCAGCAGTGTCAGGGTGGACACTGAAGCTTTCTTT,CASSVRVDTEAFF
TRBJ1-5,-,TRBV25-1,-,TGTGCCAGCAGTGAGACACGAGGTCAGCCCCAGCATTTT,CASSETRGQPQHF
TRBJ2-7,-,TRBV24-1,-,TGTGCCACCAGTGAGGACGGCGGAGGGGAGCAGTACTTC,CATSEDGGGEQYF
TRBJ1-2,TRBD1,TRBV28,-,TGTGCCAGCAGTTACCTGCCGACAGGGGGCGGCTATGGCTACACCTTC,CASSYLPTGGGYGYTF
TRBJ1-4,-,TRBV11-2,-,TGTGCCAGCAGCTTAGTACCAGGGGCGGGGGAAAAACTGTTTTTT,CASSLVPGAGEKLFF
TRBJ1-1,-,TRBV3-1/TRBV3-2,-,TGTGCCAGCAGCCAACATTCGCCGGACACTGAAGCTTTCTTT,CASSQHSPDTEAFF
TRBJ1-5,TRBD1,TRBV6-1,-,TGTGCCAGCAGTGCGGGACAGTCCATTGGTTTTAGCAATCAGCCCCAGCATTTT,CASSAGQSIGFSNQPQHF
TRBJ1-5,-,TRBV19,once,TGTGCCAGTAGTATGGGGAGGGGGAGCCAGCCCCAGCATTTT,CASSMGRGSQPQHF